These 5 T cell receptor beta chains came from one sample sequenced in a study of T cell responses to AZD1222 COVID-19 vaccine. The method was immunoSEQ multiplex PCR; TCRdb's version includes in-frame clones alone and lacks a portion of them. The sample includes approximately 120,000 clones, more than 70% seen only once; the top ten take roughly 4.2%. The sample consisted of peripheral blood, taken on day 0 of AZD1222 vaccination. These receptors were collected from an adult in good health.

The sample holds one count of this clone. CDR3 DNA: TGTGCCAGCAGGCTGGGTAGGCTAGCTACCTACGAGCAGTACTTC. Protein: CASRLGRLATYEQYF. The V call is TRBV2, the J call TRBJ2-7; TRBD2 is a possible D gene (5 bases). The germline V gene has CDR1 SNHLY and CDR2 FYNNEI. The CDR3 is 15 amino acids. The V and J ends lost 6 bases and 2 bases respectively, with 17 bases between them.

This clone appeared a single time. The V gene is TRBV5-1, the J gene TRBJ2-2; 8 bases line up with TRBD2. Trimming removed 6 bases from V and 6 bases from J; junction bases left unmatched: 19. Germline CDR1 is SGHRS and CDR2 is YFSETQ. The CDR3 is 18 residues long. The CDR3 is CASNVYRTSGLGAGELFF. The DNA of the CDR3 is TGCGCCAGCAATGTCTATCGTACTAGCGGCCTTGGGGCCGGGGAGCTGTTTTTT.

V gene TRBV5-1 combines with J gene TRBJ2-6, with TRBD1 matching 10 bases. The CDR3 spans 16 residues. The trim removed 4 bases at V and 2 bases at J, leaving 3 bases unmatched. CDR1 SGHRS and CDR2 YFSETQ come from the germline V gene. The CDR3 spells CASSPDRGTGANVLTF. The CDR3 DNA follows: TGCGCCAGCAGCCCGGACAGGGGGACTGGGGCCAACGTCCTGACTTTC. The complete variable domain, with remaining parts taken from reference TRBV5-1 and TRBJ2-6, reads KAGVTQTPRYLIKTRGQQVTLSCSPISGHRSVSWYQQTPGQGLQFLFEYFSETQRNKGNFPGRFSGRQFSNSRSEMNVSTLELGDSALYLCASSPDRGTGANVLTFGAGSRLTVL.

The chain joins TRBV7-8 to TRBJ2-3; D not resolved. V was pared by 7 bases and J by 1 base, with 9 bases between. This CDR3 has 13 residues. Germline CDR1 SGHVS, CDR2 FQNEAQ. In DNA, the CDR3 is TGTGCCAGCACTCGGGCCCGCACAGATACGCAGTATTTT. Amino acid sequence: CASTRARTDTQYF.

This chain links TRBV6-5 with TRBJ2-3, with D perhaps given as TRBD1 or TRBD2 (5 bases each). The CDR3 totals 16 residues. The V end was cut by 2 bases, the J end by 1 base, with 13 bases between. From germline, CDR1 is MNHEY and CDR2 SVGAGI. For the CDR3, the DNA is TGTGCCAGCAGTTACAGCCGGGGCGGGCGCACAGATACGCAGTATTTT. Amino acid sequence: CASSYSRGGRTDTQYF.